The text below deals with one TCR beta chain. This CDR3 comprises 17 residues. V was cut by 2 bases and J by 0 bases, with 16 bases left in between. The germline V gene encodes CDR1 SNHLY and CDR2 FYNNEI. The record originates from a study of blood T cell repertoires in COVID-19. Study background: The United States, Italy and Spain supplied acute and convalescent COVID-19 samples.

Authors' data handling: Reference gene primers were amplified, and this amplification served to estimate nucleated cell counts. TCRdb keeps only in-frame clones here, not all; method: immunoSEQ multiplex PCR. V, J and clone size are taken as reported in that table, and D and trimming were inferred from the DNA itself. The sample contains roughly 290,000 clones, 80% to 95% of which appear only once. Followed over time, Seattle patients had been enrolled while infection was active. The rearrangement uses TRBV2 and TRBJ1-2; D may be TRBD1 (6 bases). The origin of this receptor is a woman between 25 and 40 years old with COVID-19, enrolled during active disease. Sequencing used peripheral blood. The CDR3 is CASSEFVQGSSNYGYTF. The CDR3 nucleotides read TGTGCCAGCAGTGAATTTGTACAGGGATCTTCTAACTATGGCTACACCTTC.